The 15 T cell receptor beta chains reported below all come from one sample, sequenced in a study of blood T cell repertoires in COVID-19. Some clones are missing from TCRdb's copy, which holds only in-frame ones; the method was immunoSEQ multiplex PCR. Here the sample spans over 350,000 clones, roughly 89% being singletons. The sequencing sample was made of peripheral blood. Source of these receptors: a woman aged 25 to 45 with acute or convalescent COVID-19.

The rearrangement uses TRBV7-3 and TRBJ2-1; the match to TRBD2 covers 8 bases. CDR1 is SGHTA and CDR2 is FQGTGA in the germline V gene. CDR3 length: 14 amino acids. Trimming removed 1 base from V and 9 bases from J; junction bases left unmatched: 5. The CDR3 here is CASSLRSGGPEQFF. CDR3 nucleotides: TGTGCCAGCAGCTTAAGGTCGGGGGGGCCTGAGCAGTTCTTC. Full variable domain (rest looked up from reference TRBV7-3 and TRBJ2-1): GAGVSQTPSNKVTEKGKYVELRCDPISGHTALYWYRQSLGQGPEFLIYFQGTGAADDSGLPNDRFFAVRPEGSVSTLKIQRTERGDSAVYLCASSLRSGGPEQFFGPGTRLTVL.

The chain is built from TRBV14 and TRBJ2-2; tentatively, D is TRBD2 (5 bases). Germline V gene data show CDR1 as SGHDN and CDR2 as FVKESK. This CDR3 has 15 amino acids. Between the trimmed V and J ends, which lost 1 base and 5 bases, there was a span of 11 bases. This CDR3 is CASSQARLATGELFF. In nucleotides, the CDR3 is TGTGCCAGCAGCCAAGCCCGGCTAGCAACCGGGGAGCTGTTTTTT.

The chain employs TRBV11-2 and TRBJ2-3, with TRBD2 as a possible D gene (6 bases). Germline CDR1 SGHAT, CDR2 FQNNGV. V gave up 2 bases and J gave up 7 bases, with 16 bases separating them. The CDR3 loop spans 15 amino acids. The CDR3 sequence: CASSLFGGAGNTQYF. The CDR3 nucleotides are TGTGCCAGCAGCTTATTCGGCGGGGCCGGTAATACGCAGTATTTT.

In the case of this clone: Additional DNA sequences in this sample encode the identical CDR3. This chain joins TRBV7-3 and TRBJ1-1; 7 nucleotides agree with TRBD1. Unmatched junction bases numbered 2, after V lost 5 bases and J lost 2 bases. This CDR3 contains 13 residues. CDR1 is SGHTA, CDR2 FQGTGA, per germline. The CDR3 spells CASSRQGNTEAFF. For the CDR3, the DNA is TGTGCCAGCAGCCGACAGGGTAACACTGAAGCTTTCTTT.

The rearrangement joins TRBV5-4 to TRBJ2-2, with D possibly being TRBD1 (6 bases). Deletions cut 0 bases from V and 4 bases from J, with 13 bases between. This CDR3 comprises 16 residues. Germline assignment: CDR1 SGHNT and CDR2 YYREEE (reference sequence). In DNA form, the CDR3 reads TGTGCCAGCAGCTTGGGAAATTCAGGGGCCACCGGGGAGCTGTTTTTT. Its protein is CASSLGNSGATGELFF.

The chain employs TRBV28 and TRBJ2-5; 10 bases line up with TRBD2. The ends lost 7 bases at V and 0 bases at J; junction bases unmatched: 2. The CDR3 covers 14 residues. CDR1 and CDR2 (germline): MDHEN, SYDVKM. The CDR3 DNA reads TGTGCCAGCACTAGCGGGGGACACCAAGAGACCCAGTACTTC. The encoded protein is CASTSGGHQETQYF. The whole variable domain, filled in from reference TRBV28 and TRBJ2-5, reads DVKVTQSSRYLVKRTGEKVFLECVQDMDHENMFWYRQDPGLGLRLIYFSYDVKMKEKGDIPEGYSVSREKKERFSLILESASTNQTSMYLCASTSGGHQETQYFGPGTRLLVL.

The V and J genes are TRBV5-1 and TRBJ1-1, with 8 positions matching TRBD1. The CDR3 runs to 14 residues. V lost 4 bases, J lost 3 bases, and 5 bases stayed unmatched. The germline gives CDR1 SGHRS, CDR2 YFSETQ. CDR3 sequence: CASSPGQGDTEAFF. The CDR3 region has the DNA TGCGCCAGCAGCCCCGGACAGGGAGACACTGAAGCTTTCTTT.

This chain connects TRBV19 to TRBJ2-7, with TRBD2 as a possible D gene (6 bases). V lost 4 bases and J lost 3, with 13 bases in between. The CDR3 is made up of 14 amino acids. CDR1 and CDR2 from the germline V gene are LNHDA and SQIVND (reference sequence). The chain's CDR3 is CASSTRDGVYEQYF. CDR3 nucleotides: TGTGCCAGTAGTACGCGGGACGGTGTCTACGAGCAGTACTTC.

The genes are TRBV3-1 (or the pseudogene TRBV3-2) and TRBJ2-1; TRBD1 aligns across 7 bases. Per germline, CDR1 LGHDT and CDR2 YNNKEL (reference sequence). The CDR3 contains 12 residues. J was trimmed by 9 bases and V by 4 bases; bases with no gene match: 3. CDR3 residues: CASSPNRGEQFF. Here the CDR3 DNA reads TGTGCCAGCAGCCCCAACAGGGGTGAGCAGTTCTTC.

DNA of the CDR3: TGTGCCAGCAGCACTCCGGGACAGAGCAAAAACATTCAGTACTTC. Protein: CASSTPGQSKNIQYF. This chain joins TRBV2 and TRBJ2-4; 7 bases agree with TRBD1. CDR1 is SNHLY, CDR2 FYNNEI, per germline. The CDR3 length is 15 residues. The junction had 8 bases not matched to a gene; V was cut back by 6 bases and J by 3 bases. Using reference TRBV2 and TRBJ2-4 for the parts outside the CDR3, the full variable domain is EPEVTQTPSHQVTQMGQEVILRCVPISNHLYFYWYRQILGQKVEFLVSFYNNEISEKSEIFDDQFSVERPDGSNFTLKIRSTKLEDSAMYFCASSTPGQSKNIQYFGAGTRLSVL.

V gene TRBV4-1 combines with J gene TRBJ2-3, with D maybe TRBD2 (5 bases). CDR1 and CDR2 from the germline V gene are MGHRA and YSYEKL. V was pared by 2 bases and J by 6 bases, with 15 bases between. CDR3 length: 15 residues. CDR3 loop: CASSQTGLPGDTQYF. In DNA, the CDR3 is TGCGCCAGCAGCCAAACCGGACTCCCGGGGGATACGCAGTATTTT.

The chain joins TRBV9 to TRBJ1-4, with a weak D call TRBD1 (6 bases). This CDR3 region has 14 residues. Germline V gene data show CDR1 as SGDLS and CDR2 as YYNGEE. Trimming removed 3 bases from V and 7 bases from J, with 13 bases in between. CDR3 sequence (DNA): TGTGCCAGCAGCGCGCGACAGGAGACTGAAAAACTGTTTTTT. Encoded protein: CASSARQETEKLFF.

V and J are TRBV6-5 and TRBJ1-1; 10 positions agree with TRBD1. The V gene's germline CDR1 is MNHEY and CDR2 SVGAGI. The CDR3 has 15 amino acids. The V segment lost 6 bases and the J segment 6 bases; nucleotides outside the gene matches: 10. The CDR3 nucleotides read TGTGCCAGCAGAGCTGGGACAGGGGTAAGGTCTGAAGCTTTCTTT. Encoded protein: CASRAGTGVRSEAFF.

This rearrangement joins TRBV27 to TRBJ2-7, with TRBD2 matching 8 bases. The CDR3 covers 13 residues. Germline CDR1 and CDR2: MNHEY and SMNVEV (reference sequence). V lost 6 bases to trimming and J lost 3 bases; unmatched junction nucleotides: 4. The CDR3: CASSPGGVYEQYF. In DNA, the CDR3 is TGTGCCAGCAGCCCCGGGGGGGTCTACGAGCAGTACTTC.

V and J are TRBV6-1 and TRBJ2-3; tentative D call: TRBD2 (5 bases). V dropped 1 base and J dropped 3 bases, with 20 bases sitting between them. CDR1 MNHNS and CDR2 SASEGT come from the germline V gene. The CDR3 loop spans 18 amino acids. The CDR3 is CASSEVGRGLGGTDTQYF. The CDR3 nucleotides are TGTGCCAGCAGTGAAGTGGGTAGAGGGCTAGGTGGGACAGATACGCAGTATTTT.